This TCR beta chain is drawn from a study of T cell changes during pregnancy in multiple sclerosis. The assay was immunoSEQ multiplex PCR, and TCRdb's table has in-frame clones only and misses some. The sample holds 70,000 or so clones, around nine tenths seen once. Germline-derived CDR1 and CDR2 are WNHNN and SYGVQD (reference sequence). V lost 3 bases to trimming and J lost 0 bases; unmatched junction nucleotides: 4. The CDR3 contains 16 residues. The chain is built from TRBV10-1 and TRBJ2-7, with 11 bases fitting TRBD1. The receptor comes from a female donor with multiple sclerosis, enrolled in a pregnancy study. This sample comprised CD4+ T cells from peripheral blood mononuclear cells, obtained after pregnancy. The CDR3: CASSDSDRGLSYEQYF. In DNA, the CDR3 is TGCGCCAGCAGTGACTCGGACAGGGGGCTCTCCTACGAGCAGTACTTC.